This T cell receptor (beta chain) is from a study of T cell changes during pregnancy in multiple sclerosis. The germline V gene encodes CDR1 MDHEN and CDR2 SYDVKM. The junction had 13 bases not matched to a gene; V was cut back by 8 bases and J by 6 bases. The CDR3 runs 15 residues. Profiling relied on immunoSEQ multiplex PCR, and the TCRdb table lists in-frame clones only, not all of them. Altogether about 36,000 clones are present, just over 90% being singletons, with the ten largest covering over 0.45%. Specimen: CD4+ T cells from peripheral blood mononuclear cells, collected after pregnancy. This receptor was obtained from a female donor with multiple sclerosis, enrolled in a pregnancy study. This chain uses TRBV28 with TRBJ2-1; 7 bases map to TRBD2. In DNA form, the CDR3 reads TGTGCCAGCTCTCTGGGGGGGTTGGCGGTCAATGAGCAGTTCTTC. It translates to CASSLGGLAVNEQFF.